This entry features one TCR beta chain sequence. What it recognizes is unknown. These data come from a study of T cell repertoires in cytomegalovirus infection. The CDR3 runs to 15 residues. V was cut by 0 bases and J by 4 bases, with 10 bases left in between. In germline, CDR1 is SGHAT, CDR2 FQNNGV. TCRdb recomputed calls from the reads with MiXCR, one row per CDR3 protein. The sample has approximately 110,000 distinct CDR3 sequences; about 33% are singletons. This TCR derives from a human donor in good health (CMV status not recorded). Some clones in this sample may be carry-over from other donors' samples. The input for sequencing was CD8+ T cells from cultured PBMCs, taken from culture after CMV antigen stimulation. The chain links TRBV11-2 to TRBJ1-5, with D possibly matching TRBD1 (5 bases). CDR3 nucleotides: TGTGCCAGCAGCTTAGAATCGGGGACGAATCAGCCCCAGCATTTT. It translates to CASSLESGTNQPQHF. Full variable domain (rest looked up from reference TRBV11-2 and TRBJ1-5): EAGVAQSPRYKIIEKRQSVAFWCNPISGHATLYWYQQILGQGPKLLIQFQNNGVVDDSQLPKDRFSAERLKGVDSTLKIQPAKLEDSAVYLCASSLESGTNQPQHFGDGTRLSIL.